This section outlines one T cell receptor beta chain sequence together with its context. No antigen is known for it. No base qualities exist here, and no much larger clone lies one base off it. This record belongs to a study of T cell responses to AZD1222 COVID-19 vaccine (TCRdb year 2021). In the study overall: TCR sequencing covered roughly 230 trial participants: 200 to 220 given two doses of AZD1222 and approximately 26 given two doses of MenACWY control vaccine. Trial participants were enrolled into age subgroups of 18-55, 56-69 and 70-plus years, which contained around 140, 26 and 57 TCR-sequenced participants, respectively.

V is pruned by 5 bases and J by 0 bases, leaving 11 bases of the junction without a gene match. The CDR3 runs 18 residues from the cysteine to the phenylalanine. The read is trimmed to its CDR3 DNA, 54 bases read in frame from base 1. The germline V gene provides CDR1 SGHTA and CDR2 FQGNSA. The CDR3 regions of human TCRbeta chains were subjected to immunosequencing. As for the authors' bioinformatics: TCRs in the repertoires were matched against a reference library of SARS-CoV-2-specific TCRs that had been generated with the MIRA antigen-specificity platform. Breadth was defined as the fraction of unique TCRs that were SARS-CoV-2-associated. Depth was defined as the fraction of total T cells that were SARS-CoV-2-associated. Each spike-specific TCR was assigned to its reactive spike region and to a CD4 or CD8 class using the MIRA data. Log10-transformed breadth and depth values were compared by one-way ANOVA with Sidak's multiple comparisons tests. TCRdb took over this immuneACCESS table, retaining in-frame rearrangements with V and J assigned. Such tables are incomplete; in checked studies, under half of the missing clones stem from an unresolved V gene, and the remainder is unexplained. V, J and clone size were drawn from that table, and D and trimming were deduced from the DNA. The sample yields 200,000 to 250,000 clones; around 94% were counted once. Of the sample, approximately 1.7% is held by the ten largest clones.

The meaning of the sample's time point label: about 28 days (+/-7) after the second vaccine dose. The treatment or condition label on this specimen signifies: meningococcal conjugate vaccine given as trial control. Vaccinee samples were obtained from the UK trials COV001 and COV002, which included a single-blind randomized controlled phase 2/3 trial of AZD1222 (ChAdOx1 nCoV-19) in healthy adults. For TCRbeta chain sequencing, PBMC samples were collected from trial participants at day 0 and at day 28 after the second dose. Study-wide findings and limitations: Vaccine-associated CD4 TCRs spanned the whole spike protein, with dominant responses in regions 160-218 and 743-854. Only a handful of AZD1222 recipients were SARS-CoV-2 seropositive at baseline, limiting conclusions about previously exposed vaccinees. The 56-69-year group was small, and its depth increase did not reach significance, likely because of low power. A significant rise in spike-specific TCR breadth and depth was observed after two AZD1222 doses relative to day 0 and relative to MenACWY recipients. Most participants were white British and females outnumbered males, and the authors suggested that clonal diversity may have been underestimated. Reportedly, almost half of the unique spike-specific TCRs recognized epitopes lying outside the regions that are mutated in the B.1.351 and B.1.1.7 variants. Because no samples from the day 14 peak response were available, repertoires could be characterized only after the peak T cell response.

This specimen was peripheral blood, taken 28 days after the second dose of the MenACWY control vaccine. The chain is made from TRBV7-2 and TRBJ1-4, with 8 bases matching TRBD1. This clonotype was obtained from an adult who received the MenACWY meningococcal vaccine as a control. CDR3 protein: CASSVGQGSFATNEKLFF. The DNA is as follows: TGTGCCAGCAGCGTAGGACAGGGCTCCTTCGCAACTAATGAAAAACTGTTTTTT.